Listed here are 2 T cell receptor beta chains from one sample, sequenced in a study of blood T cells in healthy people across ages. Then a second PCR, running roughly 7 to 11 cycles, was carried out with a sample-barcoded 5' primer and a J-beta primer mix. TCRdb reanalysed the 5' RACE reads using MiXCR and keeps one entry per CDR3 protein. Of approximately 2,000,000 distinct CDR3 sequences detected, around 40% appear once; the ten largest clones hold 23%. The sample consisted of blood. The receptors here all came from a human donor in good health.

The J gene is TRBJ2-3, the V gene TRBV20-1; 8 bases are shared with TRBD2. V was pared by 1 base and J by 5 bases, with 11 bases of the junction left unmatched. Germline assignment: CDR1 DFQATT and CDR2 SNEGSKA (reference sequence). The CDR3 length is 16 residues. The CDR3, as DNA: TGCAGTGCTAGAGGGCGATTAGCGGGGCCCGGAGATACGCAGTATTTT. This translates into CSARGRLAGPGDTQYF.

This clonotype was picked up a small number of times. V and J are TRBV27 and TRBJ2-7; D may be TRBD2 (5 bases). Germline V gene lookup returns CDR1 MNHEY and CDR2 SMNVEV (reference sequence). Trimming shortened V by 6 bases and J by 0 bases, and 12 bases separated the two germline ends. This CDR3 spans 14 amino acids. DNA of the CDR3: TGTGCCAGCAGCACCGACGGGGACTCCTACGAGCAGTACTTC. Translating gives CASSTDGDSYEQYF.